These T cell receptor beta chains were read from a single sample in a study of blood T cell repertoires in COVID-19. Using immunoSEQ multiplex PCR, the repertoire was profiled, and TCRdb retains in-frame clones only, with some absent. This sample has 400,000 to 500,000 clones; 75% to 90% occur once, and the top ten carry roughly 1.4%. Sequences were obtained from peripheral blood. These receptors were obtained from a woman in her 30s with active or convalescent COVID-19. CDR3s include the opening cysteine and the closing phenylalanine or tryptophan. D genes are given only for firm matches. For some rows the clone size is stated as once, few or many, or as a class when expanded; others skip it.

TGTGCCAGCAGTAAGGACAGGGCTCAAGAGACCCAGTACTTC	CASSKDRAQETQYF	TRBV2	TRBJ2-5	14	TRBD1	NA
TGTGCCAGCAGCAAGGGGACACCGGCCAAAAACATTCAGTACTTC	CASSKGTPAKNIQYF	TRBV5-4	TRBJ2-4	15	NA	NA
TGTGCCAGCACAGCGGGATCCCCCTACAATGAGCAGTTCTTC	CASTAGSPYNEQFF	TRBV6-5	TRBJ2-1	14	TRBD2	NA
TGTGCCAGTAGTATAAACACAGGGCAGGGCTACACCTTC	CASSINTGQGYTF	TRBV19	TRBJ1-2	13	NA	NA
TGTGCCAGCAGCTTACCGGGACAGGGTACCTATGGCTACACCTTC	CASSLPGQGTYGYTF	TRBV7-6	TRBJ1-2	15	TRBD1	NA
TGCAGCGTTGAGGGGGGAATGAACACTGAAGCTTTCTTT	CSVEGGMNTEAFF	TRBV29-1	TRBJ1-1	13	NA	NA
TGTGCCAGTAGCCCGACAGGGTTAGGGAACTATGGCTACACCTTC	CASSPTGLGNYGYTF	TRBV19	TRBJ1-2	15	TRBD1	NA
TGTGCCAGCTCTCTGGCGGGAGGCCGGGAGCAGTACTTC	CASSLAGGREQYF	TRBV3-1/TRBV3-2	TRBJ2-7	13	TRBD2	once
TGTGCCAGCAGCAGACAGGGAATTATCACTGAAGCTTTCTTT	CASSRQGIITEAFF	TRBV7-2	TRBJ1-1	14	TRBD1	once
TGTGCCAGCATGAAGCGGGGCGATTACACAGATACGCAGTATTTT	CASMKRGDYTDTQYF	TRBV2	TRBJ2-3	15	TRBD2	NA